The 7 T cell receptor beta chains in this list originate from one sample, sequenced in a study of pediatric ulcerative colitis. During colonoscopy, one to two rectal pinch biopsies were collected. Produced via immunoSEQ multiplex PCR; TCRdb's table is partial and in-frame only. Of some 50,000 clones listed, over 70% are singletons. The sequenced sample consisted of gut tissue. All receptors derive from a girl aged 5-17 years with moderate ulcerative colitis.

The CDR3 DNA follows: TGTGCCAGTAGAACCCTTGGGGACTACAATGAGCAGTTCTTC. Translation gives CASRTLGDYNEQFF. The chain uses TRBV19 and TRBJ2-1; D is unclear. Germline CDR1 LNHDA, CDR2 SQIVND (reference sequence). This CDR3 comprises 14 residues. The V end lost 6 bases, the J end lost 3 bases, and 12 bases lay between the germline ends. Using reference TRBV19 and TRBJ2-1 for the parts outside the CDR3, the full variable domain is DGGITQSPKYLFRKEGQNVTLSCEQNLNHDAMYWYRQDPGQGLRLIYYSQIVNDFQKGDIAEGYSVSREKKESFPLTVTSAQKNPTAFYLCASRTLGDYNEQFFGPGTRLTVL.

V gene TRBV2 combines with J gene TRBJ2-2, with 8 bases identical to TRBD2. The junction had 9 bases not matched to a gene; V was cut back by 10 bases and J by 5 bases. The CDR3 contains 14 residues. CDR1 and CDR2 (germline): SNHLY, FYNNEI. In DNA form, the CDR3 reads TGTGCCACCCCTGCCGCGGGAGGAACCGGGGAGCTGTTTTTT. The encoded protein is CATPAAGGTGELFF.

This chain connects TRBV6-6 to TRBJ2-7, with 8 positions matching TRBD2. V gave up 6 bases and J gave up 2 bases; unmatched junction bases: 9. This CDR3 has 15 residues. Per the germline V gene, CDR1 is MNHNY and CDR2 is SVGAGI (reference sequence). The CDR3 protein is CASSFGLAGTYEQYF. Here the CDR3 DNA reads TGTGCCAGCAGCTTCGGACTAGCCGGTACCTACGAGCAGTACTTC.

The chain links TRBV29-1 to TRBJ1-5; 7 bases fit TRBD1. Germline lookup yields CDR1 SQVTM and CDR2 ANQGSEA. The V segment lost 7 bases and the J segment 3 bases; nucleotides outside the gene matches: 9. CDR3 length: 14 amino acids. The CDR3 DNA reads as TGCAGCGCGGCCGGGACAGATTTCAATCAGCCCCAGCATTTT. The encoded protein is CSAAGTDFNQPQHF. Using reference TRBV29-1 and TRBJ1-5 for the parts outside the CDR3, the full variable domain is SAVISQKPSRDICQRGTSLTIQCQVDSQVTMMFWYRQQPGQSLTLIATANQGSEATYESGFVIDKFPISRPNLTFSTLTVSNMSPEDSSIYLCSAAGTDFNQPQHFGDGTRLSIL.

The chain employs TRBV7-3 and TRBJ2-7, with a tentative D call TRBD1 (5 bases). This CDR3 has 15 amino acids. V was shortened by 2 bases and J by 4 bases, with 15 bases between the two germline ends. Germline assignment: CDR1 SGHTA and CDR2 FQGTGA. CDR3 protein: CASSLGPTASYEQYF. The CDR3 DNA follows: TGTGCCAGCAGCTTAGGTCCGACAGCCAGTTACGAGCAGTACTTC.

The chain employs TRBV11-2 and TRBJ2-3, with 11 nucleotides matching TRBD2. CDR3 length: 20 residues. Germline V CDR1 and CDR2: SGHAT, FQNNGV. V lost 0 bases to trimming and J lost 2 bases; unmatched junction nucleotides: 13. For the CDR3, the DNA is TGTGCCAGCAGCTTAGAGCGGGTGGCTAGCGGGGGGATCCTCACAGATACGCAGTATTTT. Translating gives CASSLERVASGGILTDTQYF. Variable domain in full (rest from reference TRBV11-2 and TRBJ2-3): EAGVAQSPRYKIIEKRQSVAFWCNPISGHATLYWYQQILGQGPKLLIQFQNNGVVDDSQLPKDRFSAERLKGVDSTLKIQPAKLEDSAVYLCASSLERVASGGILTDTQYFGPGTRLTVL.

CDR3 coding DNA: TGTGCCAGCCAGTTCGGGGTGCGCTTCTACAATGAGCAGTTCTTC. It codes for CASQFGVRFYNEQFF. The gene calls are TRBV28 and TRBJ2-1, with D possibly being TRBD2 (5 bases). This CDR3 spans 15 amino acids. Trimming left V 8 bases short and J 3 bases short, with 17 bases between. Germline V gives CDR1 MDHEN, CDR2 SYDVKM.